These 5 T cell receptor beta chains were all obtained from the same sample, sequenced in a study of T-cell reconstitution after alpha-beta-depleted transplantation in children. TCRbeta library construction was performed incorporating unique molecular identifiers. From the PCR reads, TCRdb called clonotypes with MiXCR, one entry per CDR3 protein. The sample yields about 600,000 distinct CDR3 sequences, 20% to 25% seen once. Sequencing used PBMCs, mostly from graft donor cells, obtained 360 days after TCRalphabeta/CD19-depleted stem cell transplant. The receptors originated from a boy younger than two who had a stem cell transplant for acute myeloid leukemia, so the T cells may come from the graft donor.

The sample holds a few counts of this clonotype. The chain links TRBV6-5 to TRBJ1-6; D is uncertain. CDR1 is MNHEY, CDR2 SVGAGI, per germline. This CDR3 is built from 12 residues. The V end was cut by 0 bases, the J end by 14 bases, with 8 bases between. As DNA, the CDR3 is TGTGCCAGCAGTTACTCGAGGTCGGCCCTCCACTTT. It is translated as CASSYSRSALHF.

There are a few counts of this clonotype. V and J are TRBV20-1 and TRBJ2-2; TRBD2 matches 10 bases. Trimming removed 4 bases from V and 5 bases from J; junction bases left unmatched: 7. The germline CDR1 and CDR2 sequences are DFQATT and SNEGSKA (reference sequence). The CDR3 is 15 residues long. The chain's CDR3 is CSATPGLARTGELFF. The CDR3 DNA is TGCAGTGCTACTCCGGGACTAGCGCGGACCGGGGAGCTGTTTTTT.

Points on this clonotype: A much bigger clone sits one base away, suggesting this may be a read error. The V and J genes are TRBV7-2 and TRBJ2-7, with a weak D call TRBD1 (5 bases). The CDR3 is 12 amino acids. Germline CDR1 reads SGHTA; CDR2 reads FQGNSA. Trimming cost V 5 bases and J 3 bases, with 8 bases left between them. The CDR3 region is CASSPTVYEQYF. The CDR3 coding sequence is TGTGCCAGCAGCCCGACAGTCTACGAGCAGTACTTC.

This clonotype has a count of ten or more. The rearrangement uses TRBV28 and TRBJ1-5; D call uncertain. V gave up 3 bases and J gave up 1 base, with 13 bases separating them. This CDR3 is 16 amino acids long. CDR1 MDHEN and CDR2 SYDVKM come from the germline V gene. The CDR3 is CASSFRRVVSNQPQHF. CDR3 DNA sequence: TGTGCCAGCAGTTTCCGGCGGGTGGTGAGCAATCAGCCCCAGCATTTT.

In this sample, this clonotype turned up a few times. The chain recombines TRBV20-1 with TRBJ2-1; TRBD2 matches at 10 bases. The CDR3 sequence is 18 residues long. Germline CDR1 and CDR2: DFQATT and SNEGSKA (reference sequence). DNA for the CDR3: TGCAGCTATCCAACAGGGAGGGTAGCGGGGGGCTCCTACAATGAGCAGTTCTTC. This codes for CSYPTGRVAGGSYNEQFF.